Each of the 25 T cell receptor beta chains below was sequenced from the same sample in a study of blood T cell repertoires in COVID-19. Using immunoSEQ multiplex PCR, the repertoire was profiled, and TCRdb retains in-frame clones only, with some absent. The sample holds some 140,000 clones; 70% to 85% are singletons and the top ten take around 3.3%. The sample comprised peripheral blood. These TCRs come from a man aged 55 to 70 with acute or convalescent COVID-19.

Note on this clone: The conserved phenylalanine or tryptophan normally closing the CDR3 is absent here, so this likely arose from a read error. Because the CDR3's place on the DNA is in doubt, the DNA is left out and the CDR3 is given as listed by TCRdb. The V gene is TRBV6-2 or TRBV6-3, the J gene TRBJ2-7; no check of the table's D call, TRBD1, against the DNA was made. Germline values: CDR1 MNHEY, CDR2 SVGEGT. The CDR3 has 12 residues if both end residues are counted. This chain's CDR3 is CASSYSTWGFRL.

This chain joins TRBV7-6 and TRBJ2-7; TRBD2 agrees at 8 bases. The CDR3 has 15 amino acids. V trimming: 4 bases; J trimming: 0 bases; junction bases outside the gene matches: 5. Germline V gives CDR1 SGHVS, CDR2 FNYEAQ. DNA for the CDR3: TGTGCCAGCAGCTCAAGCGGGGGTAGCTCCTACGAGCAGTACTTC. As protein: CASSSSGGSSYEQYF.

The chain links TRBV5-4 to TRBJ2-1, with no clear D. The CDR3 totals 13 residues. Per the germline V gene, CDR1 is SGHNT and CDR2 is YYREEE (reference sequence). V dropped 7 bases and J dropped 6 bases, with 14 bases sitting between them. CDR3 protein: CASGLTAVNEQFF. The CDR3 DNA sequence: TGTGCCAGCGGATTAACCGCGGTCAATGAGCAGTTCTTC.

The chain combines TRBV7-2 with TRBJ2-5, with D possibly TRBD2 on 5 matching bases. CDR3 length equals 15 residues. Between the trimmed V and J ends, which lost 0 bases and 1 base, there was a span of 9 bases. Germline V lookup: CDR1 SGHTA, CDR2 FQGNSA. The CDR3 sequence: CASSLAAGSQETQYF. The CDR3 DNA follows: TGTGCCAGCAGCTTAGCGGCTGGGAGCCAAGAGACCCAGTACTTC. The variable domain in full, completed from reference TRBV7-2 and TRBJ2-5, reads GAGVSQSPSNKVTEKGKDVELRCDPISGHTALYWYRQSLGQGLEFLIYFQGNSAPDKSGLPSDRFSAERTGGSVSTLTIQRTQQEDSAVYLCASSLAAGSQETQYFGPGTRLLVL.

V gene TRBV24-1 combines with J gene TRBJ2-3; 8 positions agree with TRBD1. Germline trimming cut 9 bases from V and 0 bases from J; bases unmatched to any gene: 1. CDR1 is KGHDR, CDR2 SFDVKD, per germline. The CDR3 totals 13 residues. Written as DNA, the CDR3 is TGTGCCACCGGACAGGGTAGCACAGATACGCAGTATTTT. Its translation: CATGQGSTDTQYF.

The J gene is TRBJ2-7, the V gene TRBV18; D might be TRBD1 (7 bases). CDR3 length: 17 amino acids. Trimming left V 0 bases short and J 5 bases short, with 20 bases between. Germline CDR1 KGHSH, CDR2 LQKENI. CDR3 sequence (DNA): TGTGCCAGCTCACCACCGGAGGGCAGGGGGGCGTTGGACGAGCAGTACTTC. Its translation is CASSPPEGRGALDEQYF.

CDR3 bases: TGTGCCATCAGTGAGTCCTCGGCCTCTAGTGAAAAACTGTTTTTT. It yields the protein CAISESSASSEKLFF. V usage is TRBV10-3 and J usage is TRBJ1-4; D gene ambiguous. The CDR3 has 15 residues. Between the trimmed V and J ends, which lost 0 bases and 7 bases, there was a span of 12 bases. Germline values: CDR1 ENHRY, CDR2 SYGVKD.

The CDR3 DNA is TGTGCCAGCAGTGAAGGAGGAACAAATAGCAATCAGCCCCAGCATTTT. It specifies CASSEGGTNSNQPQHF. The chain links TRBV2 to TRBJ1-5; D is unresolved. The CDR3 is made up of 16 amino acids. The germline V gene encodes CDR1 SNHLY and CDR2 FYNNEI. Trimming shortened V by 1 base and J by 0 bases, and 10 bases separated the two germline ends.

This sequence joins TRBV19 and TRBJ1-5, with no clear D. Trimming took off 7 bases at V and 5 bases at J, with 9 bases between the two ends. Germline values: CDR1 LNHDA, CDR2 SQIVND (reference sequence). This CDR3 region has 12 residues. In DNA form, the CDR3 reads TGTGCCAGTACTAAGCAGGATCAGCCCCAGCATTTT. Translating gives CASTKQDQPQHF. The whole variable domain, remainder taken from reference TRBV19 and TRBJ1-5, is DGGITQSPKYLFRKEGQNVTLSCEQNLNHDAMYWYRQDPGQGLRLIYYSQIVNDFQKGDIAEGYSVSREKKESFPLTVTSAQKNPTAFYLCASTKQDQPQHFGDGTRLSIL.

V gene TRBV28 combines with J gene TRBJ2-1, with D possibly being TRBD1 (5 bases). Germline V lookup: CDR1 MDHEN, CDR2 SYDVKM. Trimming cost V 5 bases and J 2 bases, with 10 bases left between them. The CDR3 has 14 residues. Here the CDR3 DNA reads TGTGCCAGCAGTAGGACACAGGCCTACAATGAGCAGTTCTTC. It specifies CASSRTQAYNEQFF. Using reference TRBV28 and TRBJ2-1 for the parts outside the CDR3, the full variable domain is DVKVTQSSRYLVKRTGEKVFLECVQDMDHENMFWYRQDPGLGLRLIYFSYDVKMKEKGDIPEGYSVSREKKERFSLILESASTNQTSMYLCASSRTQAYNEQFFGPGTRLTVL.

The V call is TRBV18, the J call TRBJ2-1; 7 bases match TRBD1. The germline V gene encodes CDR1 KGHSH and CDR2 LQKENI. V shed 4 bases and J 9 bases; nucleotides not matched to a gene: 9. CDR3 length equals 14 residues. In DNA form, the CDR3 reads TGTGCCAGCTCACAAGGGGGCGTATCTGGTGAGCAGTTCTTC. It codes for CASSQGGVSGEQFF.

The chain couples TRBV19 to TRBJ2-1; a weak D match, TRBD1 (6 bases). The CDR3 loop spans 14 amino acids. Germline CDR1 is LNHDA and CDR2 is SQIVND (reference sequence). The ends were cut back, 2 bases at V and 5 bases at J, with 10 bases in the middle. The CDR3 is CASSIQGTHNEQFF. As DNA, the CDR3 is TGTGCCAGTAGTATACAGGGGACCCACAATGAGCAGTTCTTC.

The rearrangement links TRBV2 to TRBJ1-2, with a possible D match to TRBD1 (5 bases). Deletions cut 5 bases from V and 4 bases from J, with 14 bases between. Per the germline V gene, CDR1 is SNHLY and CDR2 is FYNNEI. This CDR3 contains 14 residues. The CDR3, as DNA: TGTGCCAGCAGTCAAGAGCAGGGAAGCTATGGCTACACCTTC. Translating gives CASSQEQGSYGYTF.

The chain has TRBV7-2 and TRBJ1-2; TRBD1 aligns across 10 bases. Germline V gene lookup returns CDR1 SGHTA and CDR2 FQGNSA. This CDR3 has 16 residues. V shed 5 bases, J shed 7 bases, and the junction held 13 bases outside the gene matches. The CDR3, as DNA: TGTGCCAGCAGCCCTGGGCTGGTGGGACAGGGGTCTGGCTACACCTTC. This sequence encodes CASSPGLVGQGSGYTF.

This clone came up a few times. This chain uses TRBV18 with TRBJ2-7; possible D gene TRBD2, 6 bases. The CDR3 runs 12 residues. The V end lost 5 bases, the J end lost 12 bases, and 17 bases lay between the germline ends. The germline CDR1 and CDR2 sequences are KGHSH and LQKENI. The DNA for the CDR3 is TGTGCCAGCTCAGCCCTCCCCGGGGGTACGTACTTC. This gives the protein CASSALPGGTYF.

The V call is TRBV10-3, the J call TRBJ2-3; no clear D. V was pared by 5 bases and J by 2 bases, with 17 bases between. Germline assignment: CDR1 ENHRY and CDR2 SYGVKD. The CDR3 runs to 16 residues. Here the CDR3 reads CAISTITGDLTDTQYF. In DNA, the CDR3 is TGTGCCATCAGTACTATCACCGGCGACCTCACAGATACGCAGTATTTT.

V gene TRBV18 combines with J gene TRBJ2-3; 7 bases fit TRBD1. Trimming at V came to 6 bases and at J to 2 bases, leaving 8 bases not matched to a gene. Per germline, CDR1 KGHSH and CDR2 LQKENI. This CDR3 region has 15 residues. For the CDR3, the DNA is TGTGCCAGCTCGGGGAGACAGGGTTCCACAGATACGCAGTATTTT. It codes for CASSGRQGSTDTQYF. The entire variable domain, with the rest obtained from reference TRBV18 and TRBJ2-3, is as follows: NAGVMQNPRHLVRRRGQEARLRCSPMKGHSHVYWYRQLPEEGLKFMVYLQKENIIDESGMPKERFSAEFPKEGPSILRIQQVVRGDSAAYFCASSGRQGSTDTQYFGPGTRLTVL.

Only one count was recorded for this clone. The chain links TRBV6-5 to TRBJ1-1; 7 bases agree with TRBD1. CDR3 length: 13 amino acids. In germline, CDR1 is MNHEY, CDR2 SVGAGI. The junction had 8 bases not matched to a gene; V was cut back by 7 bases and J by 6 bases. CDR3 loop: CASTRQGLPEAFF. The CDR3 bases are TGTGCCAGCACCCGACAGGGACTCCCTGAAGCTTTCTTT.

J is TRBJ1-5 and V is TRBV7-2, with D hard to call. Trimming shortened V by 0 bases and J by 7 bases, and 10 bases separated the two germline ends. This CDR3 region has 14 residues. Germline CDR1 reads SGHTA; CDR2 reads FQGNSA. CDR3 nucleotides: TGTGCCAGCAGCTTAGCTTGGGCGGGCCAGCCCCAGCATTTT. Protein: CASSLAWAGQPQHF.

With respect to this clone: The sample holds other DNA sequences that translate to the same CDR3. This chain joins TRBV5-1 and TRBJ1-1; TRBD1 is a possible D gene (5 bases). The germline V and J ends were trimmed by 4 bases and 1 base, with 11 bases remaining between them. Germline CDR1 is SGHRS and CDR2 is YFSETQ. The CDR3 contains 14 residues. CDR3 sequence reads: CASSPGTGNTEAFF. The CDR3, as DNA: TGCGCCAGCAGCCCGGGGACTGGGAACACTGAAGCTTTCTTT.

The chain employs TRBV5-3 and TRBJ2-7; the match to TRBD1 covers 8 bases. TRBV5-3 is an open reading frame, and its role is uncertain. Trimming cost V 4 bases and J 7 bases; bases outside gene matches: 10. This CDR3 region has 14 residues. CDR3 region: CARSPRQGTREQYF. The CDR3 bases are TGTGCCAGAAGCCCGAGACAGGGGACCCGTGAGCAGTACTTC.

The chain carries TRBV2 and TRBJ1-4; 8 nucleotides align to TRBD1. V lost 10 bases and J lost 4; bases outside the gene matches: 8. Germline V gene lookup returns CDR1 SNHLY and CDR2 FYNNEI. CDR3 length: 14 amino acids. The chain's CDR3 is CATTGTGYNEKLFF. The CDR3 coding sequence is TGTGCCACTACCGGGACAGGTTATAATGAAAAACTGTTTTTT.

The CDR3 region has the DNA TGTGCCAGCAGCTTCCGGGACAGGGGGACTGATACGCAGTATTTT. Its protein product is CASSFRDRGTDTQYF. The V gene is TRBV5-4, the J gene TRBJ2-3; TRBD1 aligns across 11 bases. Germline V gives CDR1 SGHNT, CDR2 YYREEE (reference sequence). V was clipped by 2 bases and J by 6 bases; unmatched bases: 5. This CDR3 contains 15 residues. The entire variable domain, with the rest obtained from reference TRBV5-4 and TRBJ2-3, is as follows: ETGVTQSPTHLIKTRGQQVTLRCSSQSGHNTVSWYQQALGQGPQFIFQYYREEENGRGNFPPRFSGLQFPNYSSELNVNALELDDSALYLCASSFRDRGTDTQYFGPGTRLTVL.

This clone came up a few times. The V and J genes are TRBV28 and TRBJ2-6; 8 bases map to TRBD1. The junction had 8 bases not matched to a gene; V was cut back by 4 bases and J by 0 bases. CDR1 is MDHEN, CDR2 SYDVKM, per germline. This CDR3 has 18 amino acids. The chain's CDR3 is CASSWGQVFGSGANVLTF. CDR3 in DNA: TGTGCCAGCAGTTGGGGACAGGTATTTGGCTCTGGGGCCAACGTCCTGACTTTC.

The chain carries TRBV5-6 and TRBJ1-6; 8 bases agree with TRBD1. The CDR3 consists of 15 residues. J lost 7 bases, V lost 4 bases, and 7 bases had no gene match. The germline V gene encodes CDR1 SGHDT and CDR2 YYEEEE. The CDR3 region has the DNA TGTGCCAGCAGCGTTACCTGGGACAGGAATTCACCCCTCCACTTT. This sequence encodes CASSVTWDRNSPLHF.